The clone carrying this TCR beta chain was observed many times. Its antigen is undetermined. Method: immunoSEQ multiplex PCR; TCRdb's copy keeps in-frame clones and lacks some. Of some 1,900,000 clones detected, about 95% appear once; the ten largest clones hold 1% to 1.5%. The entry originates in a study of shared clonotypes between healthy human individuals. Study-level background: Ranging from 18 to 49 in age, donors were two women and a few men. Study results and caveats: Generation probabilities were higher for clonotypes shared across all four sorted-subset donors than for unshared ones.

Germline V gene data show CDR1 as KGHSH and CDR2 as LQKENI. The CDR3 length is 18 residues. The trim removed 6 bases at V and 0 bases at J, leaving 9 bases unmatched. CD45RO-negative CD8 cells positively selected for CCR7 made up the naive population, which excluded terminally differentiated effector memory CD45RA+ cells. The donors, all of them Caucasian adults, lived in Nashville, Tennessee. The receptor was derived from a man younger than 35 in good health. The rearrangement uses TRBV18 and TRBJ2-6; 9 bases agree with TRBD1. The sample taken for sequencing was naive CD8+ T cells sorted from blood. CDR3 bases: TGTGCCAGCTCCAGTATCGGGGACAGGGCCTCTGGGGCCAACGTCCTGACTTTC. As protein: CASSSIGDRASGANVLTF.